Included here is one T cell receptor beta chain sequence, with context. Antigen specificity is unknown. Germline-derived CDR1 and CDR2 are SGHVS and FQNEAQ. Trimming removed 5 bases from V and 0 bases from J, with 18 bases in between. CDR3 length equals 17 residues. These data belong to a study of cytomegalovirus exposure and HLA in healthy donors. Study-wide findings and caveats: More clonal expansion characterized HLA-associated TCR beta chains than equally common others in a later analysis. What a later analysis showed was that several of the most significant clusters appeared linked to common viral pathogens. The number of N-insertions in an Asian-associated ancestry cluster was reportedly below the 666-donor mean in a later analysis. Testing in vitro showed a few CMV-associated chains specific for CMV antigens.

13 Jbeta primers and 60 Vbeta primers were used for the PCR. Method: immunoSEQ multiplex PCR; TCRdb's copy keeps in-frame clones and lacks some. The sample yields 130,000 to 150,000 clones, roughly three quarters seen once. The sample consisted of PBMCs. This receptor was identified in a man between 18 and 35 years old in good health and CMV-seronegative. J is TRBJ2-3 and V is TRBV7-8, with D possibly being TRBD2 (7 bases). CDR3 in amino acids: CASSPSRRGLSTDTQYF. In nucleotides, the CDR3 is TGTGCCAGCAGCCCCTCTAGGCGGGGGCTTAGCACAGATACGCAGTATTTT.